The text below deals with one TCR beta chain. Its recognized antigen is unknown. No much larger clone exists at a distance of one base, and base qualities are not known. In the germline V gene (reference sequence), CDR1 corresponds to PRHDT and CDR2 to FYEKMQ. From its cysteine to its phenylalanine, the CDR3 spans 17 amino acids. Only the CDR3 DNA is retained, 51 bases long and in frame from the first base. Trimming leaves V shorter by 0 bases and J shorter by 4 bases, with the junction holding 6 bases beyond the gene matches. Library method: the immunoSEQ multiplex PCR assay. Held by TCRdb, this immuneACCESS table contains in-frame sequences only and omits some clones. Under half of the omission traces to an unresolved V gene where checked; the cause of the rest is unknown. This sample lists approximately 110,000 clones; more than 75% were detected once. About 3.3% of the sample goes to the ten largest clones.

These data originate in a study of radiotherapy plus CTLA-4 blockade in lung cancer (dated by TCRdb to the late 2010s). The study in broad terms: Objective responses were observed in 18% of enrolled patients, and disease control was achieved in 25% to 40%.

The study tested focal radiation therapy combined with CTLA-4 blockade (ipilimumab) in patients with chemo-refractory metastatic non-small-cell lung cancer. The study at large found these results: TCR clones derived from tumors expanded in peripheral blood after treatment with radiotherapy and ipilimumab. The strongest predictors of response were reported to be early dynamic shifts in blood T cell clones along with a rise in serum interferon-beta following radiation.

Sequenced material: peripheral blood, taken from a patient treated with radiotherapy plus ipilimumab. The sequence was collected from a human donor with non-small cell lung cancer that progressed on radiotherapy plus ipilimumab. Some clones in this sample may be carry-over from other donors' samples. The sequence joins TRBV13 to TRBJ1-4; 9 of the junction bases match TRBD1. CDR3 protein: CASSLGDRGYRNEKLFF. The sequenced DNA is TGTGCCAGCAGCTTAGGGGACAGGGGATACCGTAATGAAAAACTGTTTTTT.